The clone carrying this T cell receptor (beta chain) was found a few times. Its cognate antigen is unknown. This sample was included in a study of human T cells and chemical hapten exposure. Overall study: Patients were given diphenylcyclopropenone on the scalp weekly across the roughly 25-week study. General study points: Since the donors had alopecia, their immune response may not be the same as that of healthy people.

Time point denoted: pre-sensitization, week 0. Described treatment: therapeutic diphenylcyclopropenone sensitization with weekly scalp DPC. Via MiXCR, TCRdb re-called the RACE reads, giving one row per CDR3 protein. There are 80,000 to 100,000 distinct CDR3 sequences in the sample; about 8.9% occur only once, and around 3.9% lies in the top ten. The sample in question was whole blood, obtained in connection with sensitization to the hapten diphenylcyclopropenone (DPC). This clonotype originated in a woman in her forties with alopecia areata. Some clones in this sample may be carry-over from other donors' samples.

CDR3 DNA sequence: TGTGCCAGCAGTCCAACGGGGGGTTCACCCCTCCACTTT. Translating it yields CASSPTGGSPLHF. The chain carries TRBV28 and TRBJ1-6, with D possibly TRBD1 on 5 matching bases. V lost 5 bases to trimming and J lost 9 bases, with 11 bases between them. CDR3 length: 13 amino acids. Germline CDR1 MDHEN, CDR2 SYDVKM.